These 3 T cell receptor beta chains came from one sample sequenced in a study of graft-versus-host responses after intestinal transplantation. TCRdb's copy holds only in-frame clones and misses some; the assay was immunoSEQ multiplex PCR. The sample has roughly 40,000 clones; 91% are singletons. Sequences were derived from PBMCs, sampled 524 days after transplant. The receptors shown here come from a human patient who received an intestinal transplant, so some T cells may come from the graft donor.

The CDR3 nucleotides are TGTGCCAGCAGCGGCACGGGGGGAACTAATGAAAAACTGTTTTTT. It specifies CASSGTGGTNEKLFF. The rearrangement links TRBV28 to TRBJ1-4; TRBD1 is a possible D gene (5 bases). Germline CDR1 is MDHEN and CDR2 is SYDVKM. The V end was cut by 6 bases, the J end by 1 base, with 12 bases between. CDR3 length: 15 amino acids. The full variable domain, in which reference TRBV28 and TRBJ1-4 provide the parts outside the CDR3, is DVKVTQSSRYLVKRTGEKVFLECVQDMDHENMFWYRQDPGLGLRLIYFSYDVKMKEKGDIPEGYSVSREKKERFSLILESASTNQTSMYLCASSGTGGTNEKLFFGSGTQLSVL.

V gene TRBV29-1 combines with J gene TRBJ2-1, with TRBD2 matching over 11 bases. CDR1 is SQVTM and CDR2 is ANQGSEA in the germline V gene. The CDR3 loop spans 17 amino acids. V gave up 5 bases and J gave up 12 bases; unmatched junction bases: 21. The CDR3 region has the DNA TGCAGCGTTCTTACTTCCAATCGGGGACTAGCGGTTCTTCGGCAGTTCTTC. This encodes CSVLTSNRGLAVLRQFF.

In DNA, the CDR3 is TGTGCCAGTAGTATAGACAGATTAAGCTCCTACGAGCAGTACTTC. Translation gives CASSIDRLSSYEQYF. The chain is built from TRBV19 and TRBJ2-7; no firm D call. Trimming took 0 bases from V and 0 from J, leaving 9 bases between them. Looked up from germline, CDR1 is LNHDA and CDR2 is SQIVND (reference sequence). The CDR3 is 15 amino acids.